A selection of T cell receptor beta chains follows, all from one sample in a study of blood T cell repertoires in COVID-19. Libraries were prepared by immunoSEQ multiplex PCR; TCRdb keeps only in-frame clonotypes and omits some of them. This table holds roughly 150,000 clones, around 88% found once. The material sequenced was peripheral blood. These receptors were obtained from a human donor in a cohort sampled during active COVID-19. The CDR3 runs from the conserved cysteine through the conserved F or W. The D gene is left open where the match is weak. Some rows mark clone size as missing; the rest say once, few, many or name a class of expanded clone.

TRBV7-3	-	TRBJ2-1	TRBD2	TGTGCCAGCAGCTTAGATAGCGGGCTTGAGCAGTTCTTC	CASSLDSGLEQFF
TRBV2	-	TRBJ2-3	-	TGTGCCAGCCTGAACGCGGTCCCAGATACGCAGTATTTT	CASLNAVPDTQYF
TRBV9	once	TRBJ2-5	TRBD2	TGTGCCAGCAGCCCAGAGGCGGGGGGCGGTGTATTTGAGACCCAGTACTTC	CASSPEAGGGVFETQYF
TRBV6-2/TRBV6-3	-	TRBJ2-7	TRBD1	TGTGCCAGCAACCCCCCGGGACAGGCATACGAGCAGTACTTC	CASNPPGQAYEQYF
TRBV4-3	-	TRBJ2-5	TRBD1	TGCGCCAGCAGCCAAGATCTTATGTCGTCGGACAGGACAGAGACCCAGTACTTC	CASSQDLMSSDRTETQYF
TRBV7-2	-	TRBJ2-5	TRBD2	TGTGCCAGCAGCTCGAGGACTAGCGGGGGGGCGGAGACCCAGTACTTC	CASSSRTSGGAETQYF
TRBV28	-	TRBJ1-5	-	TGTGCCAGCAACTACAGGGTCTATAGCAATCAGCCCCAGCATTTT	CASNYRVYSNQPQHF
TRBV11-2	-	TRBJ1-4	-	TGTGCCAGCAGCTTGGAACTATCCATAACTAATGAAAAACTGTTTTTT	CASSLELSITNEKLFF
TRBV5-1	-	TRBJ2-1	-	TGCGCCAGCAGCTTGGCCCCCGATCAGGAGTTCTTC	CASSLAPDQEFF
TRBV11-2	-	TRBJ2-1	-	TGTGCCAGCAGCCGGTCCCGCGAGCAGTTCTTC	CASSRSREQFF
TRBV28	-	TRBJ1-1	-	TGTGCCAGCAGTGAGGGACAACTGAACACTGAAGCTTTCTTT	CASSEGQLNTEAFF
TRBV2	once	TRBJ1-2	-	TGTGCCAGCAACCTTCAGGGGAGGGAGGACTATGGCTACACCTTC	CASNLQGREDYGYTF
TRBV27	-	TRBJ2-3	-	TGTGCCAGCAGTTCCAAGGGCGGGGATACGCAGTATTTT	CASSSKGGDTQYF
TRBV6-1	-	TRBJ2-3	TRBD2	TGTGCCAGCAGTGAAGCGTCGTTTAGCGGGATCGATACGCAGTATTTT	CASSEASFSGIDTQYF
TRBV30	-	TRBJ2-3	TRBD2	TGTGCCTCCAGACTAGCCGTCGGGGGTCGGGATACGCAGTATTTT	CASRLAVGGRDTQYF
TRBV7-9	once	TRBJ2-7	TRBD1	TGTGCCAGCAGTTCGGACAGGGGGAGTAACTACGAGCAGTACTTC	CASSSDRGSNYEQYF
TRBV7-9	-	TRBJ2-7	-	TGTGCCAGCAGCTTAGTGAGCTACGAGCAGTACTTC	CASSLVSYEQYF
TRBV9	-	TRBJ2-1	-	TGTGCCAGCAGCGTGCCACAGGGCAATGAGCAGTTCTTC	CASSVPQGNEQFF
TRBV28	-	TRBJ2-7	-	TGTGCCAGTGGCGGGTCTTCGGCCCGCGAGCAGTACTTC	CASGGSSAREQYF
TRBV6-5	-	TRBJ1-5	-	TGTGCCAGCAGTAAGGGGGATCAGCCCCAGCATTTT	CASSKGDQPQHF
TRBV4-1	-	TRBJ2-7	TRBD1	TGCGCCAGCAGCCAAGATAAAGGGACAGCCTACGAGCAGTACTTC	CASSQDKGTAYEQYF
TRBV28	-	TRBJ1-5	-	TGTGCCAGCAGGGGCGATCAGCCCCAGCATTTT	CASRGDQPQHF
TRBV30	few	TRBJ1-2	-	TGTGCCTGGGAAGAGGGTGATTTGTATGGCTACACCTTC	CAWEEGDLYGYTF
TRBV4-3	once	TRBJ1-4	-	TGCGCCAGCAGCCAAGATTCAGGGGCCGGCGGTGAAAAACTGTTTTTT	CASSQDSGAGGEKLFF
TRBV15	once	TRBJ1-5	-	TGTGCCACCAGCAGTTACAGGTTCGATAGCAATCAGCCCCAGCATTTT	CATSSYRFDSNQPQHF
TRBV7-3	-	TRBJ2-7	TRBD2	TGTGCCAGCAGCTTAAGTAGCGGGGGGGCGTCGGAGCAGTACTTC	CASSLSSGGASEQYF
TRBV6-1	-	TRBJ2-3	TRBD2	TGTGCCAGCAGTGCATCAGCGGGGTTCAAGACAGATACGCAGTATTTT	CASSASAGFKTDTQYF
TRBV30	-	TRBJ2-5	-	TGTGCCTGGGACTCCTCTTCAGAGACCCAGTACTTC	CAWDSSSETQYF
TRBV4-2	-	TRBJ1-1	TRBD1	TGTGCCAGCAGCCTGGCGGGACAGGGTAACACTGAAGCTTTCTTT	CASSLAGQGNTEAFF
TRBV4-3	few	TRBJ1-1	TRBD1	TGCGCCAGCAGCCAAGATCGACAGGGGACCACTGAAGCTTTCTTT	CASSQDRQGTTEAFF
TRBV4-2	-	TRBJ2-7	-	TGTGCCAGCAGCCAAGATCCGGCAGGGGTAGGGTACGAGCAGTACTTC	CASSQDPAGVGYEQYF
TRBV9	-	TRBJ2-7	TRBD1	TGTGCCAGCAGCGTCACGACAGGGTCCCCCTACGAGCAGTACTTC	CASSVTTGSPYEQYF
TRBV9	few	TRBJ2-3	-	TGTGCCAGCAGCGGGGGCAGTTCGGATACGCAGTATTTT	CASSGGSSDTQYF
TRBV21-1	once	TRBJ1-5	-	TGTGCCATTAGGACAGGGCGGGGTTGCAATCAGCCCCAGCATTTT	CAIRTGRGCNQPQHF
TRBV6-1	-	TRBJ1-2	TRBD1	TGTGCCAGCAGTGAAGCCAGGACAGGGAGAGTAGCCTATGGCTACACCTTC	CASSEARTGRVAYGYTF
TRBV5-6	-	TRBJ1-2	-	TGTGCCAGCAGCTTAAATGGACTCTATGGCTACACCTTC	CASSLNGLYGYTF
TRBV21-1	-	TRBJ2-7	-	TGTGCCAGCAGCAAGCCCCATCTCCGACACCCGCAGTACTTC	CASSKPHLRHPQYF
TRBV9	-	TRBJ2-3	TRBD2	TGTGCCAGCAGCGAGAGAAGCGGGGGGGTTGCAGATACGCAGTATTTT	CASSERSGGVADTQYF
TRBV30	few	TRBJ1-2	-	TGTGCCTGGAGTGTACAGGGCTACTATGGCTACACCTTC	CAWSVQGYYGYTF
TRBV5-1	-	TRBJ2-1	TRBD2	TGCGCCAGCAGCTTGATAGCGGGGAGGAGTTGGAATGAGCAGTTCTTC	CASSLIAGRSWNEQFF
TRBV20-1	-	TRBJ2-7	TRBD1	TGCAGTGCTAGTGACGGACAGGGTCATTCCTACGAGCAGTACTTC	CSASDGQGHSYEQYF
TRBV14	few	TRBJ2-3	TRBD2	TGTGCCAGCAGCCAGTCTATTCCCCTCTCTAGCGGTGAATCTAGCACAGATACGCAGTATTTT	CASSQSIPLSSGESSTDTQYF
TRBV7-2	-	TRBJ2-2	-	TGTGCCAGCAGCTTAGCGGGGGCAATGAACACCGGGGAGCTGTTTTTT	CASSLAGAMNTGELFF
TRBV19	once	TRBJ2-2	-	TGTGCCAGTAGTATTGAGGAGAACACCGGGGAGCTGTTTTTT	CASSIEENTGELFF
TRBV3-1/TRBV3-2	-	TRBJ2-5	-	TGTGCCAGCAGCCTAGCCAACTGGGAGACCCAGTACTTC	CASSLANWETQYF
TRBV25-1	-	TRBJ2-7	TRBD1	TGTGCCAGCAGTGAAACCGGGACAGTCTTTTACTTC	CASSETGTVFYF
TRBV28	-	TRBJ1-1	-	TGTGCCAGCAGTTTAGATCCGGGGAGCACTGAAGCTTTCTTT	CASSLDPGSTEAFF
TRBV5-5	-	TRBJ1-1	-	TGTGCCAGCAGCTTCGGGAGTGAAGCTTTCTTT	CASSFGSEAFF
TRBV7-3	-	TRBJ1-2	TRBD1	TGTGCCAGCAGCTCAAACAGGGGTACTGGCTACACCTTC	CASSSNRGTGYTF
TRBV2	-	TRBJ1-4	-	TGTGCCAGCAGGGGGCGGATTGATCGAAATGAAAAACTGTTTTTT	CASRGRIDRNEKLFF
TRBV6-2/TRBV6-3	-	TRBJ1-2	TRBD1	TGTGCCAGCAGCCGGATCCCGGGACAGGGTAGTCCCAATTATGGCTACACCTTC	CASSRIPGQGSPNYGYTF
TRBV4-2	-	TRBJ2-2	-	TGTGCCAGCAGCCAAGAAACCCAAGCGGCCAAGAGCGGGGAGCTGTTTTTT	CASSQETQAAKSGELFF
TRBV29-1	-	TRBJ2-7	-	TGCAGCGTCCGTGTCTCTACCTACGAGCAGTACTTC	CSVRVSTYEQYF
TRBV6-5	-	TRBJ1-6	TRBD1	TGTGCCAGCAGCGGACAGGGAAAGGGTTCACCCCTCCACTTT	CASSGQGKGSPLHF
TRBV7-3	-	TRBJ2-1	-	TGTGCCAGCAGCTTAACGCTGGCGGGGGAGCAGTTCTTC	CASSLTLAGEQFF
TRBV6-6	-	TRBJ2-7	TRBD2	TGTGCCAGCAGTTACTCTGGCGGGGGTTTATCCTACGAGCAGTACTTC	CASSYSGGGLSYEQYF
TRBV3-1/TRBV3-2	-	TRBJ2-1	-	TGTGCCAGCAGCCAAGGGAGGGCTGAGCAGTTCTTC	CASSQGRAEQFF
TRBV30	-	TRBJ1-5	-	TGTGCCTGGAGTGTAACTGCAGGACAGCCCCAGCATTTT	CAWSVTAGQPQHF
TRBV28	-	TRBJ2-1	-	TGTGCCAGCAGTTTAGGCGCTAGCTCCTACAATGAGCAGTTCTTC	CASSLGASSYNEQFF